These 19 T cell receptor beta chains were all obtained from the same sample, sequenced in a study of T cell repertoires in cytomegalovirus infection. TCRdb re-called the reads through MiXCR, storing one row per CDR3 protein. This sample has about 490,000 distinct CDR3 sequences, with about 30% found just once. The specimen sequenced was PBMCs. Receptors originate from a human donor in good health (CMV status not recorded). Some clones in this sample may be carry-over from other donors' samples.

The chain is built from TRBV19 and TRBJ2-7; no clear D gene. Trimming shortened V by 3 bases and J by 2 bases, and 14 bases separated the two germline ends. Germline values: CDR1 LNHDA, CDR2 SQIVND (reference sequence). This CDR3 region has 15 residues. Written as DNA, the CDR3 is TGTGCCAGTAGTATCCGTGTTGGACCACCCTACGAGCAGTACGTC. Protein sequence: CASSIRVGPPYEQYV.

This clonotype was counted ten times or more. This rearrangement joins TRBV7-2 to TRBJ2-5; 10 positions match TRBD1. This CDR3 comprises 15 residues. Germline V gene sequence: CDR1 SGHTA, CDR2 FQGNSA. With 5 bases clipped from V and 5 bases from J, the junction kept 8 bases outside the gene matches. In DNA, the CDR3 is TGTGCCAGCAGCACCGACAGGGGGCTTTGGGAGACCCAGTACTTC. Protein product: CASSTDRGLWETQYF. The entire variable domain, with the rest obtained from reference TRBV7-2 and TRBJ2-5, is as follows: GAGVSQSPSNKVTEKGKDVELRCDPISGHTALYWYRQSLGQGLEFLIYFQGNSAPDKSGLPSDRFSAERTGGSVSTLTIQRTQQEDSAVYLCASSTDRGLWETQYFGPGTRLLVL.

The V and J genes are TRBV7-3 and TRBJ2-3; D is possibly TRBD1 (6 bases). Germline V gene data show CDR1 as SGHTA and CDR2 as FQGTGA. Trimming took 5 bases from V and 0 from J, leaving 9 bases between them. The CDR3 consists of 14 residues. The CDR3: CASSEGVSTDTQYF. CDR3 DNA sequence: TGTGCCAGCAGCGAGGGGGTGAGCACAGATACGCAGTATTTT.

This chain connects TRBV29-1 to TRBJ1-5; TRBD1 matches 8 bases. CDR3 length: 15 residues. The V and J ends lost 4 bases and 4 bases, in that order; junction bases with no gene match: 9. The germline CDR1 and CDR2 sequences are SQVTM and ANQGSEA. CDR3 nucleotide sequence: TGCAGCGTTGTCCCCGGGACAGGTGGAAATCAGCCCCAGCATTTT. Protein sequence: CSVVPGTGGNQPQHF.

The table lists this clonotype with many counts. The genes are TRBV7-9 and TRBJ2-3; 8 nucleotides align to TRBD2. This CDR3 contains 16 residues. V trimming: 6 bases; J trimming: 2 bases; junction bases outside the gene matches: 10. Germline loops: CDR1 SEHNR, CDR2 FQNEAQ (reference sequence). CDR3 nucleotide sequence: TGTGCCAGCAGGTCCCTAGCGGGTTTCCACACAGATACGCAGTATTTT. Its translation is CASRSLAGFHTDTQYF.

In its sample, this clonotype was seen many times. The chain uses TRBV7-2 and TRBJ2-4; 11 bases fit TRBD2. The ends lost 5 bases at V and 1 base at J; junction bases unmatched: 4. The germline V gene has CDR1 SGHTA and CDR2 FQGNSA. The CDR3 consists of 16 residues. The CDR3 DNA reads TGTGCCAGCAGCCTCACTAGCGGGAGCGCCAAAAACATTCAGTACTTC. Translated: CASSLTSGSAKNIQYF.

V usage is TRBV19 and J usage is TRBJ1-3; D is unresolved. V was shortened by 1 base and J by 0 bases, with 7 bases between the two germline ends. CDR3 size: 15 residues. The V gene's germline CDR1 is LNHDA and CDR2 SQIVND (reference sequence). The CDR3 sequence is CASSIAATSGNTIYF. CDR3 bases: TGTGCCAGTAGTATAGCTGCAACCTCTGGAAACACCATATATTTT.

The chain is built from TRBV28 and TRBJ2-1; TRBD1 or TRBD2 may be the D gene (5 bases each). This CDR3 has 14 amino acids. CDR1 is MDHEN, CDR2 SYDVKM, per germline. V dropped 6 bases and J dropped 1 base, with 10 bases sitting between them. CDR3 DNA sequence: TGTGCCAGCAGCTCAGAGGGGTCCTACAATGAGCAGTTCTTC. Translation: CASSSEGSYNEQFF. The whole variable domain, remainder taken from reference TRBV28 and TRBJ2-1, is DVKVTQSSRYLVKRTGEKVFLECVQDMDHENMFWYRQDPGLGLRLIYFSYDVKMKEKGDIPEGYSVSREKKERFSLILESASTNQTSMYLCASSSEGSYNEQFFGPGTRLTVL.

To note about this clonotype: Being one base from a much bigger clone, this may be a read error. The chain has TRBV12-3 or TRBV12-4 and TRBJ2-4; 9 bases map to TRBD2. The ends lost 5 bases at V and 2 bases at J; junction bases unmatched: 13. The length of the CDR3 is 18 residues. CDR3 residues: CASSPRGSGSLTKNIQYF. The CDR3 DNA follows: TGTGCCAGCAGTCCCAGGGGTAGCGGGAGCCTAACCAAAAACATTCAGTACTTC.

This clonotype was observed at least ten times. This chain joins TRBV7-2 and TRBJ2-7; TRBD1 might be the D (5 bases). CDR1 and CDR2 (germline): SGHTA, FQGNSA. V shed 1 base and J shed 3 bases, with 13 bases lying between them. This CDR3 has 15 amino acids. CDR3 loop: CASSLGTLYLYEQYF. Written as DNA, the CDR3 is TGTGCCAGCAGCTTAGGGACACTCTATCTCTACGAGCAGTACTTC.

V usage is TRBV6-2 or TRBV6-3 and J usage is TRBJ1-1; a possible D gene is TRBD1 (5 bases). CDR1 MNHEY and CDR2 SVGEGT come from the germline V gene. V lost 6 bases and J lost 5, with 13 bases in between. The CDR3 extends over 13 amino acids. Here the CDR3 DNA reads TGTGCCAGCAGGATGGGGGAGGGGACTGAAGCTTTCTTT. It specifies CASRMGEGTEAFF.

The chain recombines TRBV7-6 with TRBJ1-3, with D possibly being TRBD1 (5 bases). V lost 2 bases and J 4 bases, leaving 12 bases between the germline ends. Germline V gene data show CDR1 as SGHVS and CDR2 as FNYEAQ. There are 15 residues in the CDR3. CDR3: CASSLTGPVGNTIYF. In nucleotides, the CDR3 is TGTGCCAGCAGCTTAACAGGCCCCGTGGGAAACACCATATATTTT.

In DNA, the CDR3 is TGTGCCTGGAACAGGCTAGCGGGAGGGAGCGAGCAGTACTTC. This encodes CAWNRLAGGSEQYF. This rearrangement joins TRBV30 to TRBJ2-7; TRBD2 matches 12 bases. V was clipped by 4 bases and J by 6 bases; unmatched bases: 7. The CDR3 has 14 amino acids. Germline V gene data show CDR1 as GTSNPN and CDR2 as SVGIG (reference sequence).

The sample holds a few counts of this clonotype. The chain combines TRBV6-5 with TRBJ2-1; D unresolved. Germline loops: CDR1 MNHEY, CDR2 SVGAGI. CDR3 size: 15 residues. Trimming removed 3 bases at V and 1 base at J, with 10 bases between. The DNA of the CDR3 is TGTGCCAGCAGTTATTCCCCGGAATCCTACAATGAGCAGTTCTTC. It translates to CASSYSPESYNEQFF.

Ten or more counts support this clonotype. This chain connects TRBV6-2 or TRBV6-3 to TRBJ2-1; 8 positions match TRBD2. Per germline, CDR1 MNHEY and CDR2 SVGEGT. V gave up 9 bases and J gave up 6 bases; unmatched junction bases: 13. The CDR3 is 15 residues long. The CDR3 DNA reads TGTGCCAGTACGAAAACTAGCGGCAGAACCAATGAGCAGTTCTTC. It translates to CASTKTSGRTNEQFF.

The V call is TRBV5-4, the J call TRBJ2-2; D ambiguous. CDR3 length equals 16 residues. Germline-derived CDR1 and CDR2 are SGHNT and YYREEE (reference sequence). Trimming shortened V by 4 bases and J by 0 bases, and 13 bases separated the two germline ends. The CDR3 protein is CASSKGPKSNTGELFF. Here the CDR3 DNA reads TGTGCCAGCAGCAAAGGTCCGAAGTCGAACACCGGGGAGCTGTTTTTT.

This chain uses TRBV19 with TRBJ2-1; perhaps TRBD1 as D (7 bases). The CDR3 loop spans 15 amino acids. The V gene's germline CDR1 is LNHDA and CDR2 SQIVND (reference sequence). Trimming pared 6 bases from V and 5 bases from J, leaving 17 bases between. In DNA, the CDR3 is TGTGCCAGTAGCCTCAGGGGGGCTAGCAACAATGAGCAGTTCTTC. It yields the protein CASSLRGASNNEQFF.

The J gene is TRBJ2-3, the V gene TRBV20-1; D is unresolved. Trimming removed 6 bases from V and 0 bases from J, with 25 bases in between. The CDR3 extends over 18 amino acids. Germline assignment: CDR1 DFQATT and CDR2 SNEGSKA (reference sequence). The chain's CDR3 is CSARVWASRVTSTDTQYF. CDR3 DNA sequence: TGCAGTGCCCGGGTCTGGGCGAGCCGAGTCACTAGCACAGATACGCAGTATTTT.

The chain combines TRBV7-9 with TRBJ2-5; no clear D gene. V dropped 5 bases and J dropped 5 bases, with 12 bases sitting between them. The CDR3 totals 13 residues. The V gene's germline CDR1 is SEHNR and CDR2 FQNEAQ (reference sequence). In nucleotides, the CDR3 is TGTGCCAGCAGCAAGGGAAGCTTGGAGACCCAGTACTTC. It encodes CASSKGSLETQYF.